The clone carrying this T cell receptor (beta chain) was seen ten or more times. Its target is not known. One entry per CDR3 protein, called by TCRdb with MiXCR from the 5' RACE reads. Counted here are a few hundred thousand distinct CDR3 sequences, around a tenth occurring once; the ten biggest clones make up roughly 9%. Germline V gene sequence: CDR1 SGHRS, CDR2 YFSETQ. V was pared by 4 bases and J by 5 bases, with 15 bases between. CDR3 length: 14 residues. The sample comes from a study of CD8 T cells in ankylosing spondylitis. Findings and limits, study-wide: Previous work reported some of these motif variants in the synovial fluid and blood of reactive arthritis.

This sequence was found in a female donor with ankylosing spondylitis or in good health (not recorded which). Sequencing was performed on blood, either unsorted or a sorted T cell fraction (not recorded which). The chain recombines TRBV5-1 with TRBJ2-5; D is uncertain. CDR3 sequence (DNA): TGCGCCAGCAGCCTATGGGCGCCCTCGGAGACCCAGTACTTC. This gives the protein CASSLWAPSETQYF.